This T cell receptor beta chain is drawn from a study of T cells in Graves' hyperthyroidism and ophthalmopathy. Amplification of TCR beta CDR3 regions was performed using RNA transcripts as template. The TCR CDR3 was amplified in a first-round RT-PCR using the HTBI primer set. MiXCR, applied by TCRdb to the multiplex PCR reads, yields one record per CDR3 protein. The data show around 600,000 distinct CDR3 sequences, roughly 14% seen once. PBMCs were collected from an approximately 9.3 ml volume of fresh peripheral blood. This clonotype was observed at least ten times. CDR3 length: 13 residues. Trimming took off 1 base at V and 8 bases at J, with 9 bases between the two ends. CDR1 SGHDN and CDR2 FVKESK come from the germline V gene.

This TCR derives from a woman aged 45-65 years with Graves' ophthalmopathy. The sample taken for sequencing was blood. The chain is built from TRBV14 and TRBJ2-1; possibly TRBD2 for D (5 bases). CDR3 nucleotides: TGTGCCAGCAGCCAAGCTCTAGCCTATGAGCAGTTCTTC. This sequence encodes CASSQALAYEQFF.